This TCR beta chain is drawn from a study of T cell repertoires in cytomegalovirus infection. This clonotype was counted many times. Its antigen is as yet unknown. Trimming shortened V by 1 base and J by 5 bases, and 14 bases separated the two germline ends. The CDR3 has 15 residues. MiXCR was run by TCRdb on the reads, yielding one entry per CDR3 protein. The sample lists more than 85,000 distinct CDR3 sequences, approximately 15% seen once, with around 8.2% in the top ten. Regarding the study as a whole: Summed frequency of shared TCR beta families picked out CMV carriers who also had the relevant HLA.

This clonotype originated in a human donor in good health (CMV status not recorded). Some clones in this sample may be carry-over from other donors' samples. The rearrangement joins TRBV12-3 or TRBV12-4 to TRBJ2-5; D is uncertain. Sample: PBMCs. CDR3 in amino acids: CASSLGGASGETQYF. The CDR3 DNA reads as TGTGCCAGCAGTTTAGGAGGCGCGAGTGGGGAGACCCAGTACTTC.